What follows is one TCR beta chain and its context. Its specificity is not known. This sample was taken from a study of T cell responses to AZD1222 COVID-19 vaccine. It was second doses at about 4 or about 12 weeks that were pooled. Study-wide results and caveats: Baseline serostatus was positive in only a handful of AZD1222 recipients.

V shed 3 bases and J shed 2 bases, with 13 bases lying between them. CDR3 length equals 16 residues. Looked up from germline, CDR1 is SEHNR and CDR2 is FQNEAQ (reference sequence). The data were produced by immunoSEQ multiplex PCR, yet TCRdb's version contains in-frame clones alone and is incomplete. Here the sample spans 150,000 to 200,000 clones, about 91% being singletons. This sequence was found in an adult who received the AZD1222 COVID-19 vaccine. This chain uses TRBV7-9 with TRBJ2-2, with D possibly TRBD2 on 5 matching bases. The sample was peripheral blood, taken 28 days after the second AZD1222 dose. The CDR3 sequence is CASSFGLAYNTGELFF. CDR3 bases: TGTGCCAGCAGCTTCGGTCTAGCTTATAACACCGGGGAGCTGTTTTTT.